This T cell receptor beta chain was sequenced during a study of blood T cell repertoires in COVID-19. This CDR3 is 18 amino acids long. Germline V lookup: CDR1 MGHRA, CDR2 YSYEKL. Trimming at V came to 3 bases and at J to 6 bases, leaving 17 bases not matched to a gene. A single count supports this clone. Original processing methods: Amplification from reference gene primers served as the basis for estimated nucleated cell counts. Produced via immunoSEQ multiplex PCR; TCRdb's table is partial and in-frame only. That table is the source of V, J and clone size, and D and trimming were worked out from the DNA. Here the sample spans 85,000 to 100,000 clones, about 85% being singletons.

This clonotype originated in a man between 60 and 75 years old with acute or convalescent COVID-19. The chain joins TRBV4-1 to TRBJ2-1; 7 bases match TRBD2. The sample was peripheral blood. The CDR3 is CASSHPAGESFASNEQFF. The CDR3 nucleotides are TGCGCCAGCAGCCACCCGGCGGGAGAGAGTTTCGCTTCCAATGAGCAGTTCTTC.